Listed here are 8 T cell receptor beta chains from one sample, sequenced in a study of CD8 T cells in ankylosing spondylitis. TCRdb fed the 5' RACE reads into MiXCR, producing one record per CDR3 protein. Of tens of thousands of distinct CDR3 sequences in the sample, 3.5% to 4% are singletons; the top ten hold roughly 4.2%. Sequencing was carried out using blood, either unsorted or a sorted T cell fraction (not recorded which). The receptors originated from a female donor with ankylosing spondylitis or in good health (not recorded which).

This clonotype was observed at least ten times. The V and J genes are TRBV9 and TRBJ2-6, with D perhaps given as TRBD1 or TRBD2 (5 bases each). Germline CDR1 is SGDLS and CDR2 is YYNGEE. The CDR3 is 16 residues long. The V end lost 5 bases, the J end lost 0 bases, and 12 bases lay between the germline ends. CDR3: CASRPDGASGANVLTF. The CDR3 region has the DNA TGTGCCAGCAGACCCGACGGGGCCTCTGGGGCCAACGTCCTGACTTTC.

There are many counts of this clonotype. The chain recombines TRBV9 with TRBJ2-3; D remains unclear. Trimming left V 3 bases short and J 3 bases short, with 5 bases between. CDR1 is SGDLS and CDR2 is YYNGEE in the germline V gene. CDR3 length equals 12 residues. CDR3 protein: CASSGGTDTQYF. For the CDR3, the DNA is TGTGCCAGCAGCGGTGGGACAGATACGCAGTATTTT.

There are a few counts of this clonotype. This rearrangement joins TRBV9 to TRBJ1-4; weak D call: TRBD1 (5 bases). Germline V gene data show CDR1 as SGDLS and CDR2 as YYNGEE. V was trimmed by 3 bases and J by 8 bases, leaving 17 bases between them. There are 15 residues in the CDR3. In DNA form, the CDR3 reads TGTGCCAGCAGCGCAACAGGAGGCGAACTCGAAAAACTGTTTTTT. It encodes CASSATGGELEKLFF.

This clonotype was counted many times. The chain recombines TRBV9 with TRBJ2-7; 11 bases align to TRBD1. The CDR3 covers 15 residues. The trim removed 4 bases at V and 3 bases at J, leaving 6 bases unmatched. Germline-derived CDR1 and CDR2 are SGDLS and YYNGEE. The CDR3 loop reads CASSLGQGDFYEQYF. CDR3 DNA: TGTGCCAGCAGCTTGGGACAGGGGGATTTCTACGAGCAGTACTTC.

In its sample, this clonotype is medium-sized (0.01 to 0.1%). The V call is TRBV9, the J call TRBJ2-7, with 11 bases lining up with TRBD2. The germline gives CDR1 SGDLS, CDR2 YYNGEE. V dropped 2 bases and J dropped 4; count of bases not matched to a gene: 8. The CDR3 covers 16 residues. CDR3 protein: CASSVRATSGAYEQYF. The CDR3, as DNA: TGTGCCAGCAGCGTCCGGGCGACTAGCGGGGCGTACGAGCAGTACTTC.

In this sample, this clonotype turned up many times. In DNA form, the CDR3 reads TGTGCCAGCAGCGTAGAGGCCAGCAATGAGCAGTTCTTC. Translated, it gives CASSVEASNEQFF. This chain connects TRBV9 to TRBJ2-1; D gene ambiguous. V lost 0 bases, J lost 6 bases, and 7 bases lay in between. The germline CDR1 and CDR2 sequences are SGDLS and YYNGEE. The CDR3 is made up of 13 amino acids.

This clonotype was detected many times. The chain employs TRBV9 and TRBJ2-5; D not certain. Germline V gene data show CDR1 as SGDLS and CDR2 as YYNGEE. This CDR3 is 12 amino acids long. Trimming pared 1 base from V and 4 bases from J, leaving 5 bases between. The CDR3: CASSVRVETQYF. DNA of the CDR3: TGTGCCAGCAGCGTAAGGGTAGAGACCCAGTACTTC.

This chain links TRBV9 with TRBJ2-6; a weak D match, TRBD2 (6 bases). Germline assignment: CDR1 SGDLS and CDR2 YYNGEE. The V end was cut by 3 bases, the J end by 1 base, with 8 bases between. This CDR3 region has 15 residues. CDR3: CASSGGTSGANVLTF. The DNA of the CDR3 is TGTGCCAGCAGCGGAGGGACTTCTGGGGCCAACGTCCTGACTTTC.